This T cell receptor (beta chain) was found in a study of identical twins' blood T cells. Findings of the study overall: Each donor's most abundant TCRbeta clonotypes shared more CDR3 sequences with her twin than unrelated donors. Twin repertoire similarity may partly reflect shared environment. V gene usage reportedly matched far better within twin pairs than unrelated donors.

The sample holds many counts of this clonotype. The antigen remains undetermined. Each CDR3 protein gets one entry after TCRdb re-called the 5' RACE reads with MiXCR. The sample holds a few hundred thousand distinct CDR3 sequences; about 28% are singletons and the top ten take about 6%. V lost 7 bases and J 0 bases, leaving 12 bases between the germline ends. There are 13 residues in the CDR3. Germline CDR1 is SQVTM and CDR2 is ANQGSEA. The receptor's source is a woman aged 18 to 55 in good health. Source material: PBMCs. The V gene is TRBV29-1, the J gene TRBJ1-1; possibly TRBD1 for D (6 bases). The CDR3 region has the DNA TGCAGCGCCAACAGGGACCTGAACACTGAAGCTTTCTTT. It codes for CSANRDLNTEAFF.